This T cell receptor (beta chain) was identified during a study of human T cells and chemical hapten exposure. Across the whole study: 0.01% DPC was applied to the upper back in patch tests, which were read at 6 days.

Time point: pre-sensitization, week 0. The treatment was: therapeutic diphenylcyclopropenone sensitization with weekly scalp DPC. TCRdb reanalysed the RACE reads using MiXCR and keeps one entry per CDR3 protein. The sample yields around 300,000 distinct CDR3 sequences, roughly 7.4% seen once. The source was whole blood, collected in connection with sensitization to the hapten diphenylcyclopropenone (DPC). This TCR was sampled from a man younger than 35 with alopecia areata. Some clones in this sample may be carry-over from other donors' samples.

The CDR3 nucleotides read TGTGCCATCAGTGAGTTTCAGGTTACCTCCTATAATTCACCCCTCCACTTT. This sequence encodes CAISEFQVTSYNSPLHF. The J gene is TRBJ1-6, the V gene TRBV10-3; D is uncertain. CDR1 ENHRY and CDR2 SYGVKD come from the germline V gene. This CDR3 comprises 17 residues. V was cut by 1 base and J by 0 bases, with 10 bases left in between.